These T cell receptor beta chains were read from a single sample in a study of T cell responses to AZD1222 COVID-19 vaccine. Sequencing used immunoSEQ multiplex PCR; TCRdb keeps in-frame clones, though not all of them. The table shows fewer than 150,000 clones, with around 90% occurring only once. Specimen: peripheral blood, collected on day 0 of AZD1222 vaccination. The receptor set was obtained from an adult in good health. CDR3s include the opening cysteine and the closing phenylalanine or tryptophan. D genes are given only for firm matches. Clone size, where shown, is once, few, many, or a class for clones that have expanded.

size,V,D,J,CDR3,DNA
.,TRBV6-2/TRBV6-3,.,TRBJ1-1,CASSYRFSTEAFF,TGTGCCAGCAGTTACAGGTTTAGCACTGAAGCTTTCTTT
.,TRBV27,.,TRBJ2-7,CASSLSALGRYEQYF,TGTGCCAGCAGTTTATCGGCACTGGGGAGGTACGAGCAGTACTTC
.,TRBV19,.,TRBJ2-2,CASGDRSNTGELFF,TGTGCCAGTGGAGACAGGTCGAACACCGGGGAGCTGTTTTTT
.,TRBV29-1,.,TRBJ1-1,CSVTRGLAEAFF,TGCAGCGTAACTAGGGGTTTGGCTGAAGCTTTCTTT
once,TRBV5-1,.,TRBJ1-4,CASSLRGSGEKLFF,TGCGCCAGCAGCCTAAGGGGATCCGGGGAAAAACTGTTTTTT
.,TRBV29-1,.,TRBJ1-4,CSATVRNEKLFF,TGCAGCGCGACAGTCCGTAATGAAAAACTGTTTTTT
.,TRBV28,.,TRBJ2-1,CASSLNTGSSYNEQFF,TGTGCCAGCAGTTTAAATACGGGCAGCTCCTACAATGAGCAGTTCTTC
.,TRBV10-3,.,TRBJ1-3,CAIRTPDRSGNTIYF,TGTGCCATCAGAACGCCCGACAGGTCTGGAAACACCATATATTTT
.,TRBV4-1,.,TRBJ2-7,CASSQVGPTYEQYF,TGCGCCAGCAGCCAAGTGGGCCCGACCTACGAGCAGTACTTC
.,TRBV5-1,.,TRBJ2-2,CASSFGAGTGELFF,TGCGCCAGCAGCTTTGGGGCTGGCACCGGGGAGCTGTTTTTT
.,TRBV30,TRBD1,TRBJ2-7,CAWRDRGEQYF,TGTGCCTGGAGGGACAGGGGCGAGCAGTACTTC
.,TRBV7-6,TRBD1,TRBJ2-7,CASSSGGQGYYEQYF,TGTGCCAGCAGCTCCGGGGGACAGGGGTACTACGAGCAGTACTTC
.,TRBV7-9,TRBD1,TRBJ1-3,CASSPPGWAGGVNTIYF,TGTGCCAGCAGCCCCCCCGGCTGGGCAGGGGGTGTAAACACCATATATTTT
.,TRBV18,.,TRBJ2-2,CASSPTGTLNTGELFF,TGTGCCAGCTCACCGACCGGGACCCTGAACACCGGGGAGCTGTTTTTT
.,TRBV9,TRBD1,TRBJ2-3,CASSVTGGADTQYF,TGTGCCAGCAGCGTTACAGGGGGAGCAGATACGCAGTATTTT
.,TRBV14,.,TRBJ2-5,CASSQFTGPGGTQYF,TGTGCCAGCAGCCAGTTTACAGGGCCGGGTGGGACCCAGTACTTC
.,TRBV3-1/TRBV3-2,.,TRBJ1-6,CASGSNNSPLHF,TGTGCCAGCGGGTCTAATAATTCACCCCTCCACTTT
once,TRBV7-2,TRBD2,TRBJ2-2,CASSLKGLATGELFF,TGTGCCAGCAGCTTAAAAGGACTAGCGACCGGGGAGCTGTTTTTT
.,TRBV29-1,TRBD1,TRBJ1-2,CSVVTGGKVGYTF,TGCAGCGTTGTGACAGGGGGAAAAGTTGGCTACACCTTC
once,TRBV19,TRBD1,TRBJ1-5,CASSTDRGLGPQHF,TGTGCCAGTAGTACGGACAGGGGGCTTGGACCCCAGCATTTT
.,TRBV9,.,TRBJ1-2,CASSPGPPEGGYGYTF,TGTGCCAGCAGCCCCGGACCCCCGGAGGGTGGCTATGGCTACACCTTC
.,TRBV28,.,TRBJ1-6,CASSGGRTLHF,TGTGCCAGCAGTGGGGGGAGGACCCTCCACTTT
.,TRBV7-2,.,TRBJ2-5,CASSLGRVLGTQYF,TGTGCCAGCAGCTTAGGACGTGTTTTGGGGACCCAGTACTTC
.,TRBV11-2,.,TRBJ2-1,CASSLEWALLYNEQFF,TGTGCCAGCAGCTTAGAATGGGCCCTTTTATACAATGAGCAGTTCTTC
.,TRBV15,.,TRBJ1-2,CATSRDVGTDTLYGYTF,TGTGCCACCAGCAGAGATGTGGGGACCGATACCTTATATGGCTACACCTTC
.,TRBV29-1,.,TRBJ2-7,CSVGARGDEQYF,TGCAGCGTTGGTGCCAGGGGAGACGAGCAGTACTTC
once,TRBV9,.,TRBJ1-5,CASSREAGGFQPQHF,TGTGCCAGCAGCCGGGAAGCGGGGGGCTTTCAGCCCCAGCATTTT